The source of this T cell receptor beta chain is a study of T cell repertoires in cytomegalovirus infection. The wider study: Evidence of both CMV infection and a matching HLA type came from public TCR beta signatures. General observations from the study: Of the TCR beta families, the public ones yielded a cumulative frequency that identified carriers of CMV plus the relevant HLA. The ex vivo response showed dominance by HLA-C-restricted CMV-specific TCR beta clonotypes.

TCRdb called the reads again in MiXCR, with one record for every CDR3 protein. The table lists around 180,000 distinct CDR3 sequences, approximately 30% of them singletons, with 30% to 35% in the top ten. Comment on this clonotype: No antigen is known for it.

Germline lookup yields CDR1 GTSNPN and CDR2 SVGIG (reference sequence). V was cut by 5 bases and J by 4 bases, with 8 bases left in between. The CDR3 extends over 11 amino acids. The source is a human donor in good health (CMV status not recorded). Some clones in this sample may be carry-over from other donors' samples. The sample comprised PBMCs. The V gene is TRBV30, the J gene TRBJ1-1; D gene ambiguous. The chain's CDR3 is CAWYKGTEAFF. CDR3 DNA sequence: TGTGCCTGGTACAAGGGCACTGAAGCTTTCTTT.